This passage covers 27 T cell receptor beta chains from one sample sequenced in a study of PD-1 blockade in classical Hodgkin lymphoma. The table came from immunoSEQ multiplex PCR; TCRdb's copy has only in-frame clones and leaves some out. The table shows around 17,000 clones, with around four fifths occurring only once. Each patient's relapse followed autologous stem cell transplantation, and brentuximab vedotin exposure varied. Thawed PBMCs underwent magnetic negative selection to yield purified CD4+ T cells. The source material was CD4+ T cells from blood, sampled at baseline. The receptors come from a human donor with classical Hodgkin lymphoma.

V usage is TRBV7-9 and J usage is TRBJ2-5, with D maybe TRBD2 (5 bases). V was trimmed by 8 bases and J by 1 base, leaving 11 bases between them. CDR1 is SEHNR, CDR2 FQNEAQ, per germline (reference sequence). The CDR3 runs 13 residues. CDR3 region: CASQRAGQETQYF. The CDR3 DNA is TGTGCCAGCCAGAGGGCGGGCCAAGAGACCCAGTACTTC.

The J gene is TRBJ1-4, the V gene TRBV18; no reliable D call. The V and J ends lost 0 bases and 6 bases respectively, with 11 bases between them. This CDR3 is 15 amino acids long. Germline V lookup: CDR1 KGHSH, CDR2 LQKENI. The CDR3 sequence: CASSPPGSQDEKLFF. CDR3 bases: TGTGCCAGCTCACCACCGGGGAGTCAGGATGAAAAACTGTTTTTT. Complete variable domain (other parts from reference TRBV18 and TRBJ1-4): NAGVMQNPRHLVRRRGQEARLRCSPMKGHSHVYWYRQLPEEGLKFMVYLQKENIIDESGMPKERFSAEFPKEGPSILRIQQVVRGDSAAYFCASSPPGSQDEKLFFGSGTQLSVL.

The J gene is TRBJ1-2, the V gene TRBV7-8; D is possibly TRBD1 (6 bases). Trimming cost V 5 bases and J 3 bases, with 16 bases left between them. CDR1 is SGHVS and CDR2 is FQNEAQ in the germline V gene. The CDR3 has 15 residues. The CDR3 DNA reads as TGTGCCAGCAGCCCTCGCGGGGGGCTGGACTATGGCTACACCTTC. This sequence encodes CASSPRGGLDYGYTF.

The rearrangement joins TRBV6-5 to TRBJ2-3, with D possibly called TRBD1 or TRBD2 (5 bases each). The length of the CDR3 is 14 residues. Germline values: CDR1 MNHEY, CDR2 SVGAGI. V gave up 4 bases and J gave up 4 bases, with 12 bases separating them. CDR3 in amino acids: CASSSGTLSDTQYF. CDR3 in DNA: TGTGCCAGCAGTTCTGGGACCTTGTCAGATACGCAGTATTTT.

CDR3 in DNA: TGCGCCAGCAGCACTATGTCCTCAGCGACTGAGCAGTTCTTC. Translating gives CASSTMSSATEQFF. The chain carries TRBV4-1 and TRBJ2-1; D gene ambiguous. Germline V gives CDR1 MGHRA, CDR2 YSYEKL. This CDR3 has 14 amino acids. V lost 5 bases, J lost 9 bases, and 17 bases lay in between.

The V gene is TRBV10-3, the J gene TRBJ2-7, with TRBD2 as a possible D gene (6 bases). The germline CDR1 and CDR2 sequences are ENHRY and SYGVKD. The CDR3 sequence is 15 residues long. Deletions cut 6 bases from V and 1 base from J, with 16 bases between. The CDR3 coding sequence is TGTGCCATCAGACCCGCGGGACCGGGGTCCTACGAGCAGTACTTC. It is translated as CAIRPAGPGSYEQYF.

The sample holds one count of this clone. The chain employs TRBV7-6 and TRBJ2-3, with 9 nucleotides matching TRBD1. CDR1 and CDR2 from the germline V gene are SGHVS and FNYEAQ. This CDR3 region has 16 residues. V lost 6 bases and J lost 4; bases outside the gene matches: 11. Here the CDR3 reads CASSLTGGRGADTQYF. The CDR3 DNA reads TGTGCCAGCAGTTTAACAGGGGGCCGAGGCGCAGATACGCAGTATTTT.

This clone was observed a single time. The gene calls are TRBV18 and TRBJ1-1, with TRBD1 as a possible D gene (5 bases). V was shortened by 6 bases and J by 3 bases, with 17 bases between the two germline ends. The germline V gene has CDR1 KGHSH and CDR2 LQKENI. The CDR3 sequence is 15 residues long. CDR3 in amino acids: CASSPLGGADTEAFF. CDR3 in DNA: TGTGCCAGCTCCCCCCTCGGTGGGGCAGACACTGAAGCTTTCTTT.

The chain links TRBV15 to TRBJ2-7, with a weak D call TRBD2 (6 bases). V was pared by 0 bases and J by 0 bases, with 9 bases between. The germline V gene has CDR1 LNHNV and CDR2 YYDKDF (reference sequence). The CDR3 has 15 amino acids. CDR3 in DNA: TGTGCCACCAGCAGAGAGGTCGGGGGCTCCTACGAGCAGTACTTC. Its protein product is CATSREVGGSYEQYF.

The chain combines TRBV27 with TRBJ2-7, with D possibly matching TRBD1 (5 bases). The V gene lost 4 bases and the J gene lost 3 bases, with 22 bases spanning the gap. The CDR3 has 17 amino acids. Germline CDR1 reads MNHEY; CDR2 reads SMNVEV (reference sequence). The CDR3 sequence: CASSSFPGAVPYYEQYF. DNA for the CDR3: TGTGCCAGCAGTTCCTTCCCTGGGGCCGTACCTTACTACGAGCAGTACTTC.

The chain links TRBV28 to TRBJ2-2; no firm D call. The germline V gene has CDR1 MDHEN and CDR2 SYDVKM. Trimming cost V 1 base and J 4 bases, with 13 bases left between them. CDR3 length: 16 residues. The CDR3 DNA reads TGTGCCAGCAGTTTATCCCTAGGGCGCGGCACCGGGGAGCTGTTTTTT. Translating gives CASSLSLGRGTGELFF.

This clone was observed a handful of times. V gene TRBV6-6 combines with J gene TRBJ2-7; no clear D gene. CDR1 and CDR2 from the germline V gene are MNHNY and SVGAGI (reference sequence). The CDR3 runs to 13 residues. V lost 0 bases and J 6 bases, leaving 9 bases between the germline ends. CDR3 in DNA: TGTGCCAGCAGTTACTCGGAACCAACCGAGCAGTACTTC. It specifies CASSYSEPTEQYF.

Only a few counts were recorded for this clone. The chain combines TRBV10-3 with TRBJ2-7; weak D call: TRBD2 (5 bases). The V end lost 10 bases, the J end lost 0 bases, and 13 bases lay between the germline ends. The germline V gene has CDR1 ENHRY and CDR2 SYGVKD. The CDR3 runs 13 residues. The CDR3 DNA follows: TGTGCCACCTCAATAACTAGCTCCTACGAGCAGTACTTC. Translating gives CATSITSSYEQYF.

The V and J genes are TRBV18 and TRBJ2-5; tentative D call: TRBD1 (6 bases). The CDR3 is 15 amino acids. Trimming stripped 2 bases from V and 5 bases from J, with 15 bases between. The germline CDR1 and CDR2 sequences are KGHSH and LQKENI. The CDR3 region has the DNA TGTGCCAGCTCACCAGTCGCAGGGGCGTTCGAGACCCAGTACTTC. It is translated as CASSPVAGAFETQYF.

In this sample, this clone turned up a few times. V usage is TRBV18 and J usage is TRBJ2-5; D is possibly TRBD2 (6 bases). CDR1 is KGHSH, CDR2 LQKENI, per germline. Deletions cut 1 base from V and 3 bases from J, with 6 bases between. The CDR3 has 13 amino acids. Written as DNA, the CDR3 is TGTGCCAGCTCACCACGGAGGGAAGAGACCCAGTACTTC. Its protein is CASSPRREETQYF.

The V gene is TRBV19, the J gene TRBJ1-5; TRBD1 agrees at 7 bases. The CDR3 loop spans 13 amino acids. The germline V gene has CDR1 LNHDA and CDR2 SQIVND (reference sequence). V shed 6 bases, J shed 7 bases, and the junction held 6 bases outside the gene matches. The CDR3 region is CASSKQGNQPQHF. For the CDR3, the DNA is TGTGCCAGTAGCAAACAGGGGAACCAGCCCCAGCATTTT.

This chain joins TRBV7-6 and TRBJ2-7, with D possibly TRBD2 on 6 matching bases. The CDR3 runs 14 residues. CDR1 is SGHVS and CDR2 is FNYEAQ in the germline V gene. With 2 bases removed from V and 4 bases from J, the gap between germline ends came to 12 bases. The CDR3 bases are TGTGCCAGCAGCTTAAACGTGGAGGGATACGAGCAGTACTTC. This encodes CASSLNVEGYEQYF.

In its sample, this clone was seen a few times. V and J are TRBV9 and TRBJ1-3; D ambiguous. The CDR3 contains 15 residues. Trimming cost V 4 bases and J 0 bases, with 11 bases left between them. The germline CDR1 and CDR2 sequences are SGDLS and YYNGEE. The CDR3 region is CASSPRRISGNTIYF. CDR3 DNA: TGTGCCAGCAGCCCACGACGCATCTCTGGAAACACCATATATTTT.

In its sample, this clone was seen once. The CDR3 loop is CASSNGAGSYNEQFF. The CDR3 bases are TGTGCCAGCAGCAATGGGGCGGGTTCCTACAATGAGCAGTTCTTC. The rearrangement joins TRBV11-3 to TRBJ2-1; tentatively, D is TRBD1 or TRBD2 (5 bases each). Germline V gene data show CDR1 as SGHNT and CDR2 as YENEEA. The V end was cut by 5 bases, the J end by 1 base, with 12 bases between. The CDR3 sequence is 15 residues long. Drawing the rest from reference TRBV11-3 and TRBJ2-1, the complete variable domain is EAGVVQSPRYKIIEKKQPVAFWCNPISGHNTLYWYLQNLGQGPELLIRYENEEAVDDSQLPKDRFSAERLKGVDSTLKIQPAELGDSAVYLCASSNGAGSYNEQFFGPGTRLTVL.

This clone has only a few counts. The chain is built from TRBV25-1 and TRBJ1-2, with TRBD1 as a possible D gene (5 bases). Trimming took off 3 bases at V and 4 bases at J, with 15 bases between the two ends. Germline CDR1 is MGHDK and CDR2 is SYGVNS. The CDR3 is 15 residues long. CDR3 sequence: CASSDGGGAGYGYTF. CDR3 bases: TGTGCCAGCAGTGATGGCGGTGGGGCGGGCTATGGCTACACCTTC.

The chain's CDR3 is CAISEGRRGPPSGTF. The CDR3, as DNA: TGTGCCATCAGTGAGGGAAGGAGGGGGCCCCCCTCGGGAACCTTC. The rearrangement uses TRBV10-3 and TRBJ1-2, with 7 bases that match TRBD1. This CDR3 has 15 amino acids. The junction had 17 bases not matched to a gene; V was cut back by 2 bases and J by 14 bases. From germline, CDR1 is ENHRY and CDR2 SYGVKD.

The chain is built from TRBV4-1 and TRBJ2-3, with 10 bases that match TRBD2. Unmatched junction bases numbered 5, after V lost 2 bases and J lost 3 bases. The CDR3 length is 16 residues. Per the germline V gene, CDR1 is MGHRA and CDR2 is YSYEKL. The CDR3 here is CASSQLPGLATDTQYF. The DNA of the CDR3 is TGCGCCAGCAGCCAACTCCCGGGACTAGCGACAGATACGCAGTATTTT.

This clone was detected once. Relative to the germline gene, one junction end is altered; a read error may explain this. The chain has TRBV7-7 and TRBJ1-1; no definite D call. CDR3 length equals 13 residues. CDR1 and CDR2 (germline): SSHAT, FNYEAQ (reference sequence). CDR3: CASSLQTNTEAFF. CDR3 DNA: TGTGCTAGCAGTCTTCAGACGAACACTGAAGCTTTCTTT.

V usage is TRBV7-8 and J usage is TRBJ1-1; no reliable D call. V was pared by 10 bases and J by 1 base, with 16 bases between. CDR3 length: 14 residues. Germline V gene sequence: CDR1 SGHVS, CDR2 FQNEAQ. The CDR3 here is CATSQGLANTEAFF. The CDR3 DNA follows: TGTGCCACAAGCCAAGGGCTGGCGAACACTGAAGCTTTCTTT. Full variable domain (outside the CDR3, taken from reference TRBV7-8 and TRBJ1-1): GAGVSQSPRYKVAKRGQDVALRCDPISGHVSLFWYQQALGQGPEFLTYFQNEAQLDKSGLPSDRFFAERPEGSVSTLKIQRTQQEDSAVYLCATSQGLANTEAFFGQGTRLTVV.

The chain employs TRBV5-1 and TRBJ2-3, with 8 bases fitting TRBD2. From germline, CDR1 is SGHRS and CDR2 YFSETQ. This CDR3 region has 17 residues. Trimming at V came to 0 bases and at J to 2 bases, leaving 8 bases not matched to a gene. The CDR3 nucleotides read TGCGCCAGCAGCTTGGTTGGCGGGGGGACCTACACAGATACGCAGTATTTT. It specifies CASSLVGGGTYTDTQYF. The full variable domain, completed using reference TRBV5-1 and TRBJ2-3, is KAGVTQTPRYLIKTRGQQVTLSCSPISGHRSVSWYQQTPGQGLQFLFEYFSETQRNKGNFPGRFSGRQFSNSRSEMNVSTLELGDSALYLCASSLVGGGTYTDTQYFGPGTRLTVL.

The V gene is TRBV4-1, the J gene TRBJ1-6; no firm D call. The length of the CDR3 is 13 residues. V lost 0 bases, J lost 8 bases, and 5 bases lay in between. Germline CDR1 reads MGHRA; CDR2 reads YSYEKL. The CDR3 DNA sequence: TGCGCCAGCAGCCAAGATGGGGATTCACCCCTCCACTTT. This translates into CASSQDGDSPLHF.

This clone was counted only a few times. The V call is TRBV4-2, the J call TRBJ2-7, with 10 bases identical to TRBD2. Germline CDR1 reads LGHNA; CDR2 reads YNFKEQ. With V trimmed by 0 bases and J by 0 bases, 5 bases remained unmatched. This CDR3 is 17 amino acids long. CDR3 loop: CASSQDKREGGSYEQYF. The CDR3, as DNA: TGTGCCAGCAGCCAAGATAAGCGGGAGGGGGGCTCCTACGAGCAGTACTTC.